Here is one T cell receptor (beta chain) with its context. This clone was recorded a few times. There is no known antigen for this receptor. There are no base qualities to consult, and no much larger clone falls within one base. The record originates from a study of shared clonotypes between healthy human individuals (dated by TCRdb to 2018 to 2020). In terms of the full investigation: A couple of women and a few men aged 18 to 49 years were included in the cohort. Per donor, three plates each were used for CD4 naive and CD4 memory, two for CD8 naive, and one for CD8 memory. To estimate repertoire size and how much clonotype sharing occurs between individuals, the study deeply sequenced the blood TCR repertoires of about five healthy adults. Libraries were prepared and TCR repertoires were sequenced by different laboratories using diverse techniques, in order to increase sequencing depth and limit assay-specific biases. Between about 0.8 and 9 billion PBMCs per donor were obtained by leukapheresis. The full study reports these points: Sharing across several donors was observed for approximately 4.6% of naive CD4, about 3.2% of naive CD8, 2% to 2.5% of memory CD4, and roughly 0.43% of memory CD8 clonotypes. Sampling was restricted to blood, and TCR repertoires in tissue are likely to differ from TCR repertoires in blood. Naive subsets generally had larger estimated clonotype richness than memory subsets did. Compared with non-shared clonotypes, the clonotypes found in all four sorted-subset donors had higher generation probabilities. Based on pairwise subsampling, the degree of clonotype sharing among donors was expected to be affected by sequencing depth. Even with the large sequencing depth, rarefaction of the sorted-subset datasets indicated that sequencing was incomplete. Because the study included only a small number of donors, the genetic and exposure-history diversity represented was limited.

Sequences LGHNA (CDR1) and YSLEER (CDR2) are obtained from the germline V gene. The germline ends are 16 bases apart after V is trimmed by 4 bases and J by 4 bases. The CDR3 covers 15 residues, taking in both the cysteine and the phenylalanine. CDR3 DNA is the only sequence kept; it has 45 bases, read in frame from the first base. The donors were healthy, HIV-negative adults with no recently reported acute infections or vaccinations. Only Caucasian adults living in Nashville, Tennessee, USA were represented among the donors. Magnetic negative selection was used to enrich CD4+ T cells, after which naive cells were positively selected on CD45RA and the negative fraction became the memory subset. After blood collection by leukapheresis, PBMCs were isolated using Ficoll-Histopaque density gradient centrifugation and then cryopreserved in the vapor phase of liquid nitrogen. Analytical flow cytometry was used to check the purity and quantity of every magnetically sorted T cell population. From each sorted fraction, genomic DNA was isolated and quantified by UV absorbance on a Nanodrop 2000c.

TCR CDR3 regions were amplified from genomic DNA by multiplex PCR using the deep immunoSEQ assay. For each cell subset, the extracted genomic DNA was distributed evenly across all wells of several immunoSEQ 96-well plates, and each plate served as one replicate. Each replicate PCR for sorted subsets received roughly 0.2 ug genomic DNA, equal to about 30,000 T cell genomes. The purified libraries were quantified using a Qubit 3.0 fluorometer, sized with a Bioanalyzer 2100, and then quantified again using the KAPA Library Quantification kit. Every immunoSEQ 96-well plate was sequenced on a separate single-read 150-cycle Illumina NextSeq 550 flow cell. Turning to the authors' computational methods: The immunoSEQ output contained only junctional sequences without quality scores, so filtering could not match that applied to full-length reads. To assign V/J genes and CDR3, sequences were annotated against IMGT germline references using PyIR, a Python wrapper for IgBLAST v1.9. Reads were removed for weak V/J assignments (E-value above 1e-6), missing CDR3, stop codons, out-of-frame junctions, or ambiguous translated residues. V3J clonotypes were defined by identical inferred V gene, J gene, and CDR3 amino acid sequence. Percentage overlap between repertoires was calculated by dividing the number of shared unique clonotypes by the size of the smaller repertoire. Three approaches were used to assess repertoire richness: RTK rarefaction, the Chao1 estimator, and Recon v2.1 estimates of unobserved clonotypes. Generation probabilities for all TCRbeta clonotypes obtained by the gDNA method from four donors were computed using OLGA. In TCRdb, the immuneACCESS table is reduced to in-frame sequences with V and J assigned. These tables do not hold every clone; where another copy was compared, an unresolved V gene accounts for under half, and the others remain unexplained. The V and J calls and clone size were taken over from that table, and D and trimming were inferred from the DNA. In all, the sample holds nearly 1 million clones, and less than 85% of those were seen once. The ten biggest clones cover approximately 1.5% of the sample.

Recombination joined TRBV4-3 with TRBJ1-2, with a tentative D gene TRBD1 over 5 matching bases. The sample comprised memory CD4+ T cells sorted from blood. Per the publication, the cell subset or site label means: CD45RA-negative fraction. The receptor was isolated from a man aged 18 to 29 in good health. The DNA is as follows: TGCGCCAGCAGCCCCGGGGGAAAGGGCCTCTATGGCTACACCTTC. Translated, this is CASSPGGKGLYGYTF.